This T cell receptor (beta chain) came from a study of CD8 T cells in ankylosing spondylitis. This clonotype occurred a few times. Its specificity is unknown. Overall study results and limits: Disease-linked clones had a CD8+ phenotype and relatively low frequency in peripheral blood.

The CDR3 is 14 amino acids. V lost 1 base, J lost 1 base, and 8 bases lay in between. Germline loops: CDR1 LGHDT, CDR2 YNNKEL (reference sequence). Using its own MiXCR run on the 5' RACE reads, TCRdb lists one record per CDR3 protein. The table records some 250,000 distinct CDR3 sequences, roughly a quarter of them present only once. The chain carries TRBV3-1 and TRBJ2-7; D call uncertain. The TCR sequence derives from a male donor with ankylosing spondylitis or in good health (not recorded which). The sequenced material came from blood, either unsorted or a sorted T cell fraction (not recorded which). CDR3 region: CASSQAGPSYEQYF. The CDR3 DNA is TGTGCCAGCAGCCAAGCAGGACCTTCCTACGAGCAGTACTTC.